This T cell receptor beta chain originates from a study of identical twins. Overall study findings and caveats: Fewer insertions marked abundant cord blood beta clonotypes; young adult naive trended weakly, memory not at all.

As to this clonotype: Its antigen is as yet unknown.

Per the germline V gene, CDR1 is SGHVS and CDR2 is FNYEAQ. V was trimmed by 0 bases and J by 5 bases, leaving 8 bases between them. The CDR3 is 14 amino acids. TCRdb redid the calling of the 5' RACE reads with MiXCR, one entry per CDR3 protein. The sample carries 450,000 or so distinct CDR3 sequences, 20% to 25% recorded once. A further study also used this sample, focusing on T cells expressing NK-cell markers. That report notes: Seven donors tested HCMV-seropositive and one tested seronegative among the eight sequenced. With an anti-gamma-delta TCR antibody, sorting in several experiments was kept to alpha-beta TCR T cells.

This clonotype was obtained from a woman younger than 35 in good health. The sequenced sample consisted of CD4+ T cells sorted from blood. V is TRBV7-6 and J is TRBJ2-1; no clear D. CDR3 bases: TGTGCCAGCAGCTTAGCGCTCCGCGACAATGAGCAGTTCTTC. Protein: CASSLALRDNEQFF.